This note documents a single T cell receptor (beta chain) sequence. This record comes from a study of blood T cells in healthy people across ages. The CDR3 runs to 14 residues. The V gene lost 0 bases and the J gene lost 5 bases, with 12 bases spanning the gap. The germline gives CDR1 SGDLS, CDR2 YYNGEE. A second 7 to 11 cycle PCR used barcoded and J-beta primers. MiXCR, applied by TCRdb to the 5' RACE reads, yields one record per CDR3 protein. In the table there are hundreds of thousands of distinct CDR3 sequences, around a quarter of which are singletons. This same sample was also part of a study on T cells of mothers and their children. That work contributes: A few healthy Caucasian mothers, along with their six children, served as the donors. Slightly, though not significantly, more overlap was seen in related than in unrelated mother-child pairs.

The sequence derives from a boy between 10 and 17 years old in good health. Sequencing used blood. The gene calls are TRBV9 and TRBJ2-7, with D uncertain. The CDR3 region is CASSVGRHQDEQYF. DNA of the CDR3: TGTGCCAGCAGCGTAGGTAGGCATCAGGACGAGCAGTACTTC.